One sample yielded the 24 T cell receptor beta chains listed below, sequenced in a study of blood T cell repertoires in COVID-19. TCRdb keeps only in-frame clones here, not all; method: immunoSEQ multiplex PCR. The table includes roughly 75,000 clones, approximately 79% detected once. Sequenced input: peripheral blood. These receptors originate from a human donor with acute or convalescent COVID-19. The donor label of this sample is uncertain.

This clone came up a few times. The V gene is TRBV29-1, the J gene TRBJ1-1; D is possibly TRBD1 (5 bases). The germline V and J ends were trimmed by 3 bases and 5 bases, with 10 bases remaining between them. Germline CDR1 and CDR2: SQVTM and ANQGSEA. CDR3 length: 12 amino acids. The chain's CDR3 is CSVDPGDTEAFF. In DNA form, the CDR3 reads TGCAGCGTTGATCCGGGGGATACTGAAGCTTTCTTT. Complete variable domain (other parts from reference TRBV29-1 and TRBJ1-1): SAVISQKPSRDICQRGTSLTIQCQVDSQVTMMFWYRQQPGQSLTLIATANQGSEATYESGFVIDKFPISRPNLTFSTLTVSNMSPEDSSIYLCSVDPGDTEAFFGQGTRLTVV.

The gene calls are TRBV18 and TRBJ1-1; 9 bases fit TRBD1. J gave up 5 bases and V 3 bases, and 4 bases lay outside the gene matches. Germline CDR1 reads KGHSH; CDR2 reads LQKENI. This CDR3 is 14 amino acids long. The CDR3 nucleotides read TGTGCCAGCTCACCCGGACAGGGGCGGACTGAAGCTTTCTTT. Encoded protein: CASSPGQGRTEAFF. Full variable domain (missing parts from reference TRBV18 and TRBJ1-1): NAGVMQNPRHLVRRRGQEARLRCSPMKGHSHVYWYRQLPEEGLKFMVYLQKENIIDESGMPKERFSAEFPKEGPSILRIQQVVRGDSAAYFCASSPGQGRTEAFFGQGTRLTVV.

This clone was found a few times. The CDR3 here is CASSLPSTANYGYTF. CDR3 bases: TGTGCCAGCAGTTTACCCTCGACAGCTAACTATGGCTACACCTTC. The chain recombines TRBV28 with TRBJ1-2; tentative D call: TRBD1 (5 bases). Trimming pared 2 bases from V and 0 bases from J, leaving 10 bases between. Germline V gives CDR1 MDHEN, CDR2 SYDVKM. The CDR3 covers 15 residues.

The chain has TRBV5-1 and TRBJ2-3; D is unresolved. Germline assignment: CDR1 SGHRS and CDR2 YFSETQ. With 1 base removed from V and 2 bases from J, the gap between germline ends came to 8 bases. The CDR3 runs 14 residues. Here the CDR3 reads CASSLFGSTDTQYF. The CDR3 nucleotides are TGCGCCAGCAGCTTGTTCGGTTCCACAGATACGCAGTATTTT.

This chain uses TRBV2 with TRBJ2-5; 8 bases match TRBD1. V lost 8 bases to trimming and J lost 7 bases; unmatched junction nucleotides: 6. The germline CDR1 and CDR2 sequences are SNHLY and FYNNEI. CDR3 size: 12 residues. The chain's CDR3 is CASSRGPGTQYF. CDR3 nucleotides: TGTGCCAGCTCCAGGGGGCCGGGGACCCAGTACTTC.

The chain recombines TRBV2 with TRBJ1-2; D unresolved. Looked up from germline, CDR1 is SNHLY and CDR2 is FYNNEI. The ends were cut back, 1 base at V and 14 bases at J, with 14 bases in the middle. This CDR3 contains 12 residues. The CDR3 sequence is CASSEEHLPGTF. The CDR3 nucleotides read TGTGCCAGCAGTGAAGAACACCTCCCGGGGACCTTC.

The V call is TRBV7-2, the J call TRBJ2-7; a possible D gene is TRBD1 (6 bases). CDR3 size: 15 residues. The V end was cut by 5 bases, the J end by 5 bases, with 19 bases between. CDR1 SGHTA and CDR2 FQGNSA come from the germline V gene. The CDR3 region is CASSQARGDFNEQYF. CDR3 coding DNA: TGTGCCAGCAGCCAGGCCAGGGGCGACTTTAACGAGCAGTACTTC.

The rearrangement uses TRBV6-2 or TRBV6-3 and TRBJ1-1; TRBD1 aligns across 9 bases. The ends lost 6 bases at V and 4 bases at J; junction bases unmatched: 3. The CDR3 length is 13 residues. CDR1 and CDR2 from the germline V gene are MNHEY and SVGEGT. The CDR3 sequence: CASSDRGGTEAFF. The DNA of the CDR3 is TGTGCCAGCAGCGACAGGGGGGGCACTGAAGCTTTCTTT.

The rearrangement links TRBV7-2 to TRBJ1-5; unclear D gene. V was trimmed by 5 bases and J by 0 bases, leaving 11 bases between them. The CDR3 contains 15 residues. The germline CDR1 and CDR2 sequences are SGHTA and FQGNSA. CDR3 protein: CASSAISNSNQPQHF. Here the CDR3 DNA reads TGTGCCAGCAGCGCAATTAGTAATAGCAATCAGCCCCAGCATTTT.

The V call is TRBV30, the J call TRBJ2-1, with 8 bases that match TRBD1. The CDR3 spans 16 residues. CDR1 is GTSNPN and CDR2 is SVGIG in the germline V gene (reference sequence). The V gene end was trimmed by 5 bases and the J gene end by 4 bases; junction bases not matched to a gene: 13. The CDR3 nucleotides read TGTGCCTGGCACCAAGATCAGGGGGCTTGGTACAATGAGCAGTTCTTC. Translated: CAWHQDQGAWYNEQFF.

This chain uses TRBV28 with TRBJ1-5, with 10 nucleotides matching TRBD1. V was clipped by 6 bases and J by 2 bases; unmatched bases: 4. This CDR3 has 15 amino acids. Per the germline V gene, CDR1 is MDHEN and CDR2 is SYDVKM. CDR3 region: CASRPTGGGNQPQHF. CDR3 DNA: TGTGCCAGCAGGCCGACAGGGGGCGGCAATCAGCCCCAGCATTTT.

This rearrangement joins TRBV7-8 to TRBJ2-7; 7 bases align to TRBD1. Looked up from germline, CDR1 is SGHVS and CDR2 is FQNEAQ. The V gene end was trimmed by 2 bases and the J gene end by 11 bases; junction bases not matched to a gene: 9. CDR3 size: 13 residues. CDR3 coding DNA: TGTGCCAGCAGCTTACGGGAACAGGGGTCGGAGTACTTC. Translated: CASSLREQGSEYF.

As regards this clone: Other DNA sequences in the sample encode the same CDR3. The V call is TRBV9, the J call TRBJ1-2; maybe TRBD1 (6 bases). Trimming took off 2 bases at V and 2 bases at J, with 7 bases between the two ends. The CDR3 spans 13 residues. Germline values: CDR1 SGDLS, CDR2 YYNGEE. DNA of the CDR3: TGTGCCAGCAGCGTCGACAGGAACTATGGCTACACCTTC. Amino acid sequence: CASSVDRNYGYTF. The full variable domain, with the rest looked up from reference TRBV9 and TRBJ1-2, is DSGVTQTPKHLITATGQRVTLRCSPRSGDLSVYWYQQSLDQGLQFLIQYYNGEERAKGNILERFSAQQFPDLHSELNLSSLELGDSALYFCASSVDRNYGYTFGSGTRLTVV.

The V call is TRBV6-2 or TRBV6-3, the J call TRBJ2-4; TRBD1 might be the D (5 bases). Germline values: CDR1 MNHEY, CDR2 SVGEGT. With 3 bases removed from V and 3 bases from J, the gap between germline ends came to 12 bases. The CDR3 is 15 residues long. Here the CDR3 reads CASSYPVGVKNIQYF. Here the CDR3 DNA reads TGTGCCAGCAGTTATCCCGTAGGGGTCAAAAACATTCAGTACTTC.

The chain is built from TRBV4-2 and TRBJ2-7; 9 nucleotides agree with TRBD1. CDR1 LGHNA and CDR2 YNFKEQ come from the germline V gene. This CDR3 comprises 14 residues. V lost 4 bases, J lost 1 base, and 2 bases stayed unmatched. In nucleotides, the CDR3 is TGTGCCAGCAGCCCCGGACAGGGGTCCTACGAGCAGTACTTC. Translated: CASSPGQGSYEQYF.

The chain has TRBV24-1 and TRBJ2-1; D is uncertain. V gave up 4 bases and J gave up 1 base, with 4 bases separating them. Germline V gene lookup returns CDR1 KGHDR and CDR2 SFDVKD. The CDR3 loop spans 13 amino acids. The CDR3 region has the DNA TGTGCCACCAGTGACGTATCCTACAATGAGCAGTTCTTC. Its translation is CATSDVSYNEQFF.

CDR3 DNA: TGTGCCACCATCGGGACAGGATCTTCTGGGGCCAACGTCCTGACTTTC. Protein sequence: CATIGTGSSGANVLTF. The gene calls are TRBV15 and TRBJ2-6, with 8 bases fitting TRBD1. Germline V CDR1 and CDR2: LNHNV, YYDKDF (reference sequence). The CDR3 consists of 16 residues. With 7 bases clipped from V and 1 base from J, the junction kept 6 bases outside the gene matches.

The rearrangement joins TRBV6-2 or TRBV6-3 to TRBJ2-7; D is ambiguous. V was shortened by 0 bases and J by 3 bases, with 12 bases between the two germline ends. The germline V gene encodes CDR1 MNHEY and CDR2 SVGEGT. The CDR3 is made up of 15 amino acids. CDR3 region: CASSYSKFVDYEQYF. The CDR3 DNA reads TGTGCCAGCAGTTACTCGAAATTCGTAGACTACGAGCAGTACTTC.

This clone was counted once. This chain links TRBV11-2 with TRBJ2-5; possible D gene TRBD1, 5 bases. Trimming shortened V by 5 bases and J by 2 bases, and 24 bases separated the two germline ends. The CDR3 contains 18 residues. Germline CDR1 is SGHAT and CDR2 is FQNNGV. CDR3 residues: CASSPRSGMGLLQETQYF. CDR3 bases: TGTGCCAGCAGCCCCCGCTCAGGGATGGGGTTACTTCAAGAGACCCAGTACTTC.

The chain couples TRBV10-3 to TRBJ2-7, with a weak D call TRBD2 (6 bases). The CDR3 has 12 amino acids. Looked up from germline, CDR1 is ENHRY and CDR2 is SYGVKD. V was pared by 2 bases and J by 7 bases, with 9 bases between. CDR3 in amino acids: CAISEGGGEQYF. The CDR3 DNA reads TGTGCCATCAGTGAGGGGGGAGGAGAGCAGTACTTC.

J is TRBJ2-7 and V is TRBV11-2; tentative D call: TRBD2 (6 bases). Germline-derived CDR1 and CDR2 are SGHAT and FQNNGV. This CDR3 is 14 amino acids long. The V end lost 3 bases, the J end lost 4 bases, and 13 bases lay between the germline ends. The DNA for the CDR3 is TGTGCCAGCAGCTTGCACGGGAGTCTATACGAGCAGTACTTC. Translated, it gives CASSLHGSLYEQYF.

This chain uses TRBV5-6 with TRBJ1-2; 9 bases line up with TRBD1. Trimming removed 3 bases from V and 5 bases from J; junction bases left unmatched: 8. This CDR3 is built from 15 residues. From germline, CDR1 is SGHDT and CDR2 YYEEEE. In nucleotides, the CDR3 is TGTGCCAGCAGCTCCCCCGACAGGGGGTTATATGGCTACACCTTC. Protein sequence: CASSSPDRGLYGYTF.

The CDR3 here is CASSLDLAGGRDTQYF. The CDR3 bases are TGTGCCAGCAGCCTTGACCTAGCGGGGGGGCGAGATACGCAGTATTTT. This rearrangement joins TRBV7-2 to TRBJ2-3; 12 nucleotides align to TRBD2. CDR3 size: 16 residues. J lost 5 bases, V lost 5 bases, and 8 bases had no gene match. CDR1 SGHTA and CDR2 FQGNSA come from the germline V gene. The full variable domain, its missing parts supplied by reference TRBV7-2 and TRBJ2-3, is GAGVSQSPSNKVTEKGKDVELRCDPISGHTALYWYRQSLGQGLEFLIYFQGNSAPDKSGLPSDRFSAERTGGSVSTLTIQRTQQEDSAVYLCASSLDLAGGRDTQYFGPGTRLTVL.

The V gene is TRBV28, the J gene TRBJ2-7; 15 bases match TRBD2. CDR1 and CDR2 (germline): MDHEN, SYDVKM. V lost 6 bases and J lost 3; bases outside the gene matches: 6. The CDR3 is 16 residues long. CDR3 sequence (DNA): TGTGCCAGCAGCCCACCGGGACTAGCGGGAGGCTACGAGCAGTACTTC. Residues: CASSPPGLAGGYEQYF.